This TCR beta chain was found in a study of glioma-infiltrating T cells after dendritic cell vaccination. The table came from immunoSEQ multiplex PCR; TCRdb's copy has only in-frame clones and leaves some out. Among about 64,000 clones listed, roughly 80% were seen once. CDR1 is SGHNT, CDR2 YYREEE, per germline (reference sequence). The CDR3 runs 11 residues. V lost 1 base, J lost 5 bases, and 3 bases lay in between. All glioblastoma patients lacked an isocitrate dehydrogenase mutation. V gene TRBV5-4 combines with J gene TRBJ2-5, with no clear D. The sequences come from blood, collected before dendritic cell vaccination. The TCR originated in a human donor with glioblastoma. The CDR3 sequence: CASSLRETQYF. Written as DNA, the CDR3 is TGTGCCAGCAGCTTGCGGGAGACCCAGTACTTC.